The 5 T cell receptor beta chains below all came from one sample that was sequenced in a study of cytomegalovirus exposure and HLA in healthy donors. Primers for the PCR totalled 60 Vbeta and 13 Jbeta. Assay used: immunoSEQ multiplex PCR; TCRdb lists only in-frame clones, some missing. Counted here are 100,000 to 150,000 clones, about 80% occurring once; the ten biggest clones make up roughly 9%. Source material: PBMCs. Receptors originate from a woman aged 45 to 65 in good health and CMV-seropositive.

This clone was detected a few times. V usage is TRBV5-4 and J usage is TRBJ1-2, with D perhaps TRBD1 (6 bases). CDR3 size: 13 residues. The germline gives CDR1 SGHNT, CDR2 YYREEE (reference sequence). Trimming took 4 bases from V and 2 from J, leaving 9 bases between them. The CDR3 reads CASSPGQNYGYTF. CDR3 DNA sequence: TGTGCCAGCAGCCCGGGACAAAACTATGGCTACACCTTC.

The chain is built from TRBV30 and TRBJ2-5; D is perhaps TRBD2 (6 bases). Germline values: CDR1 GTSNPN, CDR2 SVGIG (reference sequence). Trimming took 4 bases from V and 13 from J, leaving 22 bases between them. The CDR3 is made up of 13 amino acids. This CDR3 reads CAWTRTPGTPVYF. The CDR3 nucleotides are TGTGCCTGGACCAGAACGCCCGGGACTCCCGTGTACTTC.

The chain links TRBV25-1 to TRBJ2-5, with TRBD1 as a possible D gene (6 bases). The J call is in doubt because the DNA end fits TRBJ2-7 better. CDR1 is MGHDK, CDR2 SYGVNS, per germline. The CDR3 is 13 amino acids. This chain's CDR3 is CASSDRGQHEQYF. The DNA for the CDR3 is TGTGCCAGCAGTGACAGGGGACAACACGAGCAGTACTTC.

This chain joins TRBV5-1 and TRBJ2-3; 10 bases are shared with TRBD2. V was clipped by 4 bases and J by 2 bases; unmatched bases: 4. The CDR3 has 15 amino acids. CDR1 and CDR2 (germline): SGHRS, YFSETQ. CDR3 nucleotide sequence: TGCGCCAGCAGCCTTAGCGGGGGGTTCACAGATACGCAGTATTTT. This gives the protein CASSLSGGFTDTQYF. Combining the CDR3 with reference TRBV5-1 and TRBJ2-3 gives the whole variable domain KAGVTQTPRYLIKTRGQQVTLSCSPISGHRSVSWYQQTPGQGLQFLFEYFSETQRNKGNFPGRFSGRQFSNSRSEMNVSTLELGDSALYLCASSLSGGFTDTQYFGPGTRLTVL.

In its sample, this clone was seen a few times. This chain joins TRBV6-5 and TRBJ2-1, with a possible D match to TRBD1 (5 bases). Germline V gene data show CDR1 as MNHEY and CDR2 as SVGAGI. Trimming pared 7 bases from V and 7 bases from J, leaving 14 bases between. The CDR3 has 13 residues. In DNA, the CDR3 is TGTGCCAGCACCACAGCCCCAGGGAATGAGCAGTTCTTC. Its protein is CASTTAPGNEQFF.